This T cell receptor beta chain was recorded in a study of blood T cell repertoires in COVID-19. Across the whole study: The samples span acute and convalescent COVID-19 from the United States, Italy and Spain. In each case, the material was cDNA or gDNA derived from T cells, B-cell-depleted T cells, or PBMCs.

The V end lost 6 bases, the J end lost 4 bases, and 9 bases lay between the germline ends. The CDR3 runs 13 residues. Germline values: CDR1 MNHEY, CDR2 SVGAGI. Assay: immunoSEQ multiplex PCR; the TCRdb copy retains only in-frame clones and omits some. Of over 200,000 clones in the sample, around 90% were seen once. This clonotype was sampled from a woman younger than 35 who had recovered from COVID-19. The sequencing input was peripheral blood. V and J are TRBV6-5 and TRBJ2-2; the D gene is possibly TRBD1 (5 bases). CDR3 sequence (DNA): TGTGCCAGCAGCAGGGTTCCCACCGGGGAGCTGTTTTTT. Protein: CASSRVPTGELFF.